The present T cell receptor beta chain was sequenced within a study of early T cells in non-severe SARS-CoV-2 infection. At the level of the study: The study sequenced bulk RNA from unsorted whole blood, with chains unpaired.

This clonotype has only a few counts. The antigen remains unidentified. Unique molecular identifiers were affixed to single, distinct cDNA molecules. In TCRdb, the 5' RACE reads were re-called with MiXCR into one record per CDR3 protein. The table includes tens of thousands of distinct CDR3 sequences, about 11% detected once. CDR1 is SGHTA, CDR2 FQGTGA, per germline. CDR3 size: 16 residues. V was cut by 5 bases and J by 5 bases, with 20 bases left in between. Findings of the study overall: Matching against VDJdb likely underestimated virus-specific expansions, favoring anti-spike CD8.

This sample comprised whole blood, obtained at baseline. The receptor was isolated from an adult who was a healthcare worker with PCR-confirmed SARS-CoV-2 infection or an uninfected control (not recorded which). The chain employs TRBV7-3 and TRBJ2-3; D perhaps matches TRBD1 (6 bases). Here the CDR3 DNA reads TGTGCCAGCAGCCCACAAGCAACAGGGTCGGGAGATACGCAGTATTTT. Translated, it gives CASSPQATGSGDTQYF.